This T cell receptor (beta chain) was sequenced for a study of blood T cells in healthy people across ages. Whole-study findings and limits: The long-lived group displayed more naive CD4+ cells, plus higher diversity, than the aged donors did.

A few counts support this clonotype. Its specificity is unknown. A J-beta primer mix and a sample-barcoded 5' primer were used in a second PCR of about 7 to 12 cycles. A template-switch adaptor that had 12 random nucleotides put a tag on each cDNA molecule. One entry per CDR3 protein, called by TCRdb with MiXCR from the 5' RACE reads. The table has about 680,000 distinct CDR3 sequences, around 49% seen once. Material for sequencing was blood. The source is a woman aged 60-75 years in good health.

The CDR3 bases are TGTGCCAGCAGTCCGACTCTAGCGGGAGCAGCAGATACGCAGTATTTT. Its protein product is CASSPTLAGAADTQYF. The V gene is TRBV28, the J gene TRBJ2-3; 10 bases map to TRBD2. From germline, CDR1 is MDHEN and CDR2 SYDVKM. Trimming removed 5 bases from V and 4 bases from J; junction bases left unmatched: 9. The CDR3 totals 16 residues.